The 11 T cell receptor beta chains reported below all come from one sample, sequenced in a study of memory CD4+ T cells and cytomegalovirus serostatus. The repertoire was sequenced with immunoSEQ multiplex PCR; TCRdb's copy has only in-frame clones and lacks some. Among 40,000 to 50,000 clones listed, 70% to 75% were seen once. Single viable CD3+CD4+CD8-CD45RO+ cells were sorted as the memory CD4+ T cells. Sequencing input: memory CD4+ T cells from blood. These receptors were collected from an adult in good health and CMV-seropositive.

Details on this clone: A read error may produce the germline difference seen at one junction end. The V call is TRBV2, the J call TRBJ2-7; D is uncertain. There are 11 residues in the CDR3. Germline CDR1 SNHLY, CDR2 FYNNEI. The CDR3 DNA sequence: TGTGCCAGCAGTGACTTCCTGGGAACTACTTTC. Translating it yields CASSDFLGTTF.

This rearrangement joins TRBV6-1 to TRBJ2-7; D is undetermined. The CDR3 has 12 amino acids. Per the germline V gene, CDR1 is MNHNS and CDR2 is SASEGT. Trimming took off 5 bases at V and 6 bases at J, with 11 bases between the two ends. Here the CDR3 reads CASSYFPREQYF. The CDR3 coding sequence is TGTGCCAGCAGTTATTTTCCGCGCGAGCAGTACTTC.

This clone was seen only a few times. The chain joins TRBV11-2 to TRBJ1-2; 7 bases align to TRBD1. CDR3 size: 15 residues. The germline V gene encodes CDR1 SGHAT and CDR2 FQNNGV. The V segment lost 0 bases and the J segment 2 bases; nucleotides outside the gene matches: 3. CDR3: CASSLDPGQNYGYTF. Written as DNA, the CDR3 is TGTGCCAGCAGCTTAGACCCGGGACAGAACTATGGCTACACCTTC.

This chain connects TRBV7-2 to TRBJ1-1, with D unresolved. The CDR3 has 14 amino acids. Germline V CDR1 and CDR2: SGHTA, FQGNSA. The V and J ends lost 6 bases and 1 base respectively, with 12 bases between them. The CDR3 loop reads CASSYSASNTEAFF. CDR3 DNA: TGTGCCAGCAGTTACTCCGCTTCGAACACTGAAGCTTTCTTT. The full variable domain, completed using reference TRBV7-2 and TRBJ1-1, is GAGVSQSPSNKVTEKGKDVELRCDPISGHTALYWYRQSLGQGLEFLIYFQGNSAPDKSGLPSDRFSAERTGGSVSTLTIQRTQQEDSAVYLCASSYSASNTEAFFGQGTRLTVV.

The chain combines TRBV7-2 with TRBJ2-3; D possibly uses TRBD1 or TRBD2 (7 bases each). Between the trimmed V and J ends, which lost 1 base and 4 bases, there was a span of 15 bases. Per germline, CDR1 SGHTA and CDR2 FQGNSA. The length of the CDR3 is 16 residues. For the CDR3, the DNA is TGTGCCAGCAGCTTAGTAGCGGCAGGGGGGGCAGATACGCAGTATTTT. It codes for CASSLVAAGGADTQYF.

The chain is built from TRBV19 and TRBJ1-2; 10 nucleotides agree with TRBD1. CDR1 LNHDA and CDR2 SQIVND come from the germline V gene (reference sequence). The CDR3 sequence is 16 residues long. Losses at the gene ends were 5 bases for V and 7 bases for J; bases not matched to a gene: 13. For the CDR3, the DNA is TGTGCCAGTAGTTTCCGACCCGGGGACAGGGGAAGTGGCTACACCTTC. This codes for CASSFRPGDRGSGYTF.

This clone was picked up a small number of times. CDR3: CASSWDYEQYF. CDR3 bases: TGCGCCAGCAGCTGGGACTACGAGCAGTACTTC. The V gene is TRBV5-1, the J gene TRBJ2-7, with D hard to call. Per germline, CDR1 SGHRS and CDR2 YFSETQ. The CDR3 spans 11 residues. V shed 3 bases and J shed 3 bases, with 4 bases lying between them.

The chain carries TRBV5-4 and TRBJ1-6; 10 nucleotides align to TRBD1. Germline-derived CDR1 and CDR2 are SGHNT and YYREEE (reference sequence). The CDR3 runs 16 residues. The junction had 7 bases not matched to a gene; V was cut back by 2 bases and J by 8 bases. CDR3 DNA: TGTGCCAGCAGCTTTGGGACAGGGGAACGAGATTCACCCCTCCACTTT. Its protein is CASSFGTGERDSPLHF. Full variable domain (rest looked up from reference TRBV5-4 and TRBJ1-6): ETGVTQSPTHLIKTRGQQVTLRCSSQSGHNTVSWYQQALGQGPQFIFQYYREEENGRGNFPPRFSGLQFPNYSSELNVNALELDDSALYLCASSFGTGERDSPLHFGNGTRLTVT.

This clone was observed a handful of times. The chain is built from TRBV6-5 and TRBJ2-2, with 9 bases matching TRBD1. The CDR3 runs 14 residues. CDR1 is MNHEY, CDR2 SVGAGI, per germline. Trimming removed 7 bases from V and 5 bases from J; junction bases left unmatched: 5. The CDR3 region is CASISGQGTGELFF. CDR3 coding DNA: TGTGCCAGCATTTCGGGACAGGGAACCGGGGAGCTGTTTTTT.

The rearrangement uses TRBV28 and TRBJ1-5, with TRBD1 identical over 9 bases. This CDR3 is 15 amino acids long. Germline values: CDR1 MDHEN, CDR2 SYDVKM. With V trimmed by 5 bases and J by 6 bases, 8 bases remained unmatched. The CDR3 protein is CASSPGQGYGQPQHF. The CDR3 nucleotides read TGTGCCAGCAGTCCCGGACAGGGGTATGGTCAGCCCCAGCATTTT. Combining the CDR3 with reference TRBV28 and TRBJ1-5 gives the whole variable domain DVKVTQSSRYLVKRTGEKVFLECVQDMDHENMFWYRQDPGLGLRLIYFSYDVKMKEKGDIPEGYSVSREKKERFSLILESASTNQTSMYLCASSPGQGYGQPQHFGDGTRLSIL.

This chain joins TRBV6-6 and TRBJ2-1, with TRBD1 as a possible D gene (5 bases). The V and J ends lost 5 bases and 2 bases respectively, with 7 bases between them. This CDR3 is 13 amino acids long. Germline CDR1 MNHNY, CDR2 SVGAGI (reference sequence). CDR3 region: CASSLRAYNEQFF. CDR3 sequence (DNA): TGTGCCAGCAGTCTCAGGGCCTACAATGAGCAGTTCTTC.